This paragraph covers one T cell receptor beta chain sequence. Per the original methods: Nucleated cell counts were estimated from reference gene primer amplification. Assay used: immunoSEQ multiplex PCR; TCRdb lists only in-frame clones, some missing. V and J calls and clone size come straight from that table; D and trimming were deduced from the DNA. The table has under 250,000 clones, around 80% seen once. The germline CDR1 and CDR2 sequences are LGHNA and YNFKEQ. Trimming cost V 0 bases and J 0 bases; bases outside gene matches: 11. This CDR3 is 20 amino acids long. These data come from a study of blood T cell repertoires in COVID-19. For the study at large: Nucleic acid was either cDNA or gDNA, and it came from T cells, B-cell-depleted T cells, or PBMCs.

V usage is TRBV4-2 and J usage is TRBJ2-6; 7 positions agree with TRBD1. The receptor's source is a human donor in a cohort sampled during active COVID-19. Source material: peripheral blood. CDR3 in DNA: TGTGCCAGCAGCCAAGATGAAGGGGACAGTCGTTTCTCTGGGGCCAACGTCCTGACTTTC. Translating it yields CASSQDEGDSRFSGANVLTF.